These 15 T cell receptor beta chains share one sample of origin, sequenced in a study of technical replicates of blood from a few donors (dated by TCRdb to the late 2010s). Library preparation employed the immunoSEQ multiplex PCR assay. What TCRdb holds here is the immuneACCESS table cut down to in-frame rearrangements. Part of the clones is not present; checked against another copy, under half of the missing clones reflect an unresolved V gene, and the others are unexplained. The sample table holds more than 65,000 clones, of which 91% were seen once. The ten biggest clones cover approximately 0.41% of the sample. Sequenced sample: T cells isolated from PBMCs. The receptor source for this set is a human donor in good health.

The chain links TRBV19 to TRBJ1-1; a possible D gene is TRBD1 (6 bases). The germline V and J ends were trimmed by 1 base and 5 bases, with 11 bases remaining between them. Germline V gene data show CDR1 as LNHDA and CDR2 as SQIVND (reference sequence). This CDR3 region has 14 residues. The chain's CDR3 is CASSIVGAQTEAFF. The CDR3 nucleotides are TGTGCCAGTAGTATAGTGGGGGCGCAAACTGAAGCTTTCTTT.

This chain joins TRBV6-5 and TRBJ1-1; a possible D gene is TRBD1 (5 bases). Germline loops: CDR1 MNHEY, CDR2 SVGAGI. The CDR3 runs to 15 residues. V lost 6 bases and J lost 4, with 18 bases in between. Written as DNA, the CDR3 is TGTGCCAGCAGCCGTGGGGCCTCAGTCGTCACTGAAGCTTTCTTT. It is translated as CASSRGASVVTEAFF.

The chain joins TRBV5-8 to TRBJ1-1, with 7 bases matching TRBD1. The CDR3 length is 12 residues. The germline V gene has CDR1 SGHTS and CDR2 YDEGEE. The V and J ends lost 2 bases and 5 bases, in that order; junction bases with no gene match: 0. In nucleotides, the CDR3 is TGTGCCAGCAGCTTACAGGGGACTGAAGCTTTCTTT. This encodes CASSLQGTEAFF. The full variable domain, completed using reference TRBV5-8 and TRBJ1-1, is EAGVTQSPTHLIKTRGQQATLRCSPISGHTSVYWYQQALGLGLQFLLWYDEGEERNRGNFPPRFSGRQFPNYSSELNVNALELEDSALYLCASSLQGTEAFFGQGTRLTVV.

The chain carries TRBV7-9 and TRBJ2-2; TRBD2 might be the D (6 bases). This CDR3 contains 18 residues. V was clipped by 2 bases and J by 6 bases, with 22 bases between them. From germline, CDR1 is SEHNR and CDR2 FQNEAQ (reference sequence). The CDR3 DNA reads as TGTGCCAGCAGCTTATTATGGCAGGGCATGGGGACTGCCGGGGAGCTGTTTTTT. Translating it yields CASSLLWQGMGTAGELFF.

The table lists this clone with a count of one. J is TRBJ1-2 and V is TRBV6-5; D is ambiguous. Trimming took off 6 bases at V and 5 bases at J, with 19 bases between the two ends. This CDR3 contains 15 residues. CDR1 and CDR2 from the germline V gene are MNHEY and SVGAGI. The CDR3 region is CASSALNDGMYGYTF. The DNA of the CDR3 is TGTGCCAGCAGCGCCCTTAATGACGGGATGTATGGCTACACCTTC.

CDR3 coding DNA: TGTGCCAGCAGCTCTGTCCGACTAGCGGGAGATACGCAGTATTTT. Encoded protein: CASSSVRLAGDTQYF. J is TRBJ2-3 and V is TRBV11-1; the match to TRBD2 covers 10 bases. The CDR3 is 15 residues long. V lost 4 bases to trimming and J lost 5 bases; unmatched junction nucleotides: 6. CDR1 SGHAT and CDR2 FQDESV come from the germline V gene (reference sequence).

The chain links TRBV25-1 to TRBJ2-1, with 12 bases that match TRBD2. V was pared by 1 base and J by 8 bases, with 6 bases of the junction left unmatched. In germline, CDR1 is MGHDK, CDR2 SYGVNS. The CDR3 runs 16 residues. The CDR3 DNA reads TGTGCCAGCAGTGAATGGGCTAGCGGGAGGGCCTATGAGCAGTTCTTC. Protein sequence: CASSEWASGRAYEQFF.

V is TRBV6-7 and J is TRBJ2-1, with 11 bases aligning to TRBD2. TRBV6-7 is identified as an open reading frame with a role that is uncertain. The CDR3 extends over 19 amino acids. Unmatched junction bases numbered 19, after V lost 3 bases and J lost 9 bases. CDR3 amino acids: CASSYPQPLLAGDGGEQFF. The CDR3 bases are TGTGCCAGCAGTTATCCCCAACCTTTACTAGCGGGAGATGGGGGTGAGCAGTTCTTC.

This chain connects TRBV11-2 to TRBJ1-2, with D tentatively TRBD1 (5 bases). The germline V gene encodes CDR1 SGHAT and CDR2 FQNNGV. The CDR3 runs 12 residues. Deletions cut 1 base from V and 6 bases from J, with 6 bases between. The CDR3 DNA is TGTGCCAGCAGCTTAGCGGGGGATGGCTACACCTTC. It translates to CASSLAGDGYTF.

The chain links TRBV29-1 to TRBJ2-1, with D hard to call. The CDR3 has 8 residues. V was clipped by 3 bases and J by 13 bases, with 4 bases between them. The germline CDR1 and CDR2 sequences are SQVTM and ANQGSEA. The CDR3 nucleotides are TGCAGCGTTGATGGCCAGTTCTTC. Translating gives CSVDGQFF.

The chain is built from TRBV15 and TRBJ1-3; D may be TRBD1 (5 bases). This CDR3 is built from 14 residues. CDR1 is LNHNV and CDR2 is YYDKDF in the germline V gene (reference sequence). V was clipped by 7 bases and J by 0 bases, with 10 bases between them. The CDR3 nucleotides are TGTGCCACCACCGGGGGGTCCTCTGGAAACACCATATATTTT. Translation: CATTGGSSGNTIYF.

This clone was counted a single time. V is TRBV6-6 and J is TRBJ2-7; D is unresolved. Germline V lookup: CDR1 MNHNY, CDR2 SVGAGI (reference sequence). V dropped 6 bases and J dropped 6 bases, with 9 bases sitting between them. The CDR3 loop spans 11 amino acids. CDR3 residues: CASSLAREQYF. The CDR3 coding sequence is TGTGCCAGCAGCCTCGCGCGCGAGCAGTACTTC.

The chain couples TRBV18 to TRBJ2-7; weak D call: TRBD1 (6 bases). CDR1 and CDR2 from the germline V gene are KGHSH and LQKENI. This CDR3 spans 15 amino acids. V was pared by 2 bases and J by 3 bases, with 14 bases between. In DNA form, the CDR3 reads TGTGCCAGCTCACCAAACATCAGGGGCCTCTACGAGCAGTACTTC. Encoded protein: CASSPNIRGLYEQYF.

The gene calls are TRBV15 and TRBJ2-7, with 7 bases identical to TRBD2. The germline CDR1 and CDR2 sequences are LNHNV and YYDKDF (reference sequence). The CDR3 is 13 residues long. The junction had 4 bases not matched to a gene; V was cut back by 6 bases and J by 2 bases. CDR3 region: CATRASGTYEQYF. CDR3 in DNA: TGTGCCACCAGGGCTAGCGGTACCTACGAGCAGTACTTC. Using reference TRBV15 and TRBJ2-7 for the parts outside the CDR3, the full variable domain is DAMVIQNPRYQVTQFGKPVTLSCSQTLNHNVMYWYQQKSSQAPKLLFHYYDKDFNNEADTPDNFQSRRPNTSFCFLDIRSPGLGDTAMYLCATRASGTYEQYFGPGTRLTVT.

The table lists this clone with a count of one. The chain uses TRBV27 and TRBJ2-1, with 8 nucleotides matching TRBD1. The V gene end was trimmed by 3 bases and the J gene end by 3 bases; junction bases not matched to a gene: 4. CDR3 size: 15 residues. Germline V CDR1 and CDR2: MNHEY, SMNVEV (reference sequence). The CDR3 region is CASSFEGQVYNEQFF. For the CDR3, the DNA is TGTGCCAGCAGTTTCGAGGGACAGGTCTACAATGAGCAGTTCTTC.